This TCR beta chain was obtained from a study of neurological immune-mediated disorders. At least ten counts were recorded for this clonotype. Its antigen remains unidentified. The germline V gene encodes CDR1 KGHSH and CDR2 LQKENI. This CDR3 region has 15 residues. V trimming: 5 bases; J trimming: 0 bases; junction bases outside the gene matches: 3. Whole-study findings and limits: The greatest TCR clonal expansion appeared in HTLV-1-associated myelopathy and the smallest, falling below healthy controls, in multiple sclerosis.

TCRdb called the 5' RACE reads again in MiXCR, with one record for every CDR3 protein. Of approximately 26,000 distinct CDR3 sequences in the sample, about 3.1% were seen once. The sample taken for sequencing was PBMCs. The chain joins TRBV18 to TRBJ2-1, with 8 bases identical to TRBD2. This receptor was identified in a woman aged 30 to 39 with multiple sclerosis. Here the CDR3 reads CASSLAGSSYNEQFF. In DNA form, the CDR3 reads TGTGCCAGCTCATTAGCGGGGAGCTCCTACAATGAGCAGTTCTTC.